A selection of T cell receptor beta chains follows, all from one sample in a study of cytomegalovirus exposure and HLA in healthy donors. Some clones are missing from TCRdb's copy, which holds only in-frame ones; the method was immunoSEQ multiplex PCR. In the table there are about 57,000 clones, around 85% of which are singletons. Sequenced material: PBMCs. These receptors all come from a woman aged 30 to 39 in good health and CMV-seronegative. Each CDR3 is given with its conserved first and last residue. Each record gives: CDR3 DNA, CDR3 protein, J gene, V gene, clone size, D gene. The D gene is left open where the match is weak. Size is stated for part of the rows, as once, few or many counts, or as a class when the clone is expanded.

TGCAGTGCCGGAGACAATGAGCAGTTCTTC,CSAGDNEQFF,TRBJ2-1,TRBV20-1,NA,NA
TGCGCCAGCAGCTTCTCCGGGACTGACACAGATACGCAGTATTTT,CASSFSGTDTDTQYF,TRBJ2-3,TRBV5-1,NA,NA
TGTGCCAGCAGCCAGGGTATCACTGAAGCTTTCTTT,CASSQGITEAFF,TRBJ1-1,TRBV7-9,NA,NA
TGTGCCAGCAGTTCCCGACGAGAGGACGAGCAGTACTTC,CASSSRREDEQYF,TRBJ2-7,TRBV27,NA,NA
TGTGCCAGCTCACTACTATCTGGACAGGCGAACACTGAAGCTTTCTTT,CASSLLSGQANTEAFF,TRBJ1-1,TRBV18,NA,TRBD1
TGTGCCAGCAGCGAGAGGGAGTATAGCAATCAGCCCCAGCATTTT,CASSEREYSNQPQHF,TRBJ1-5,TRBV5-5,NA,NA
TGTGCCAGCAGCTTTAGCGGGAGGGCCGTGAATGAGCAGTTCTTC,CASSFSGRAVNEQFF,TRBJ2-1,TRBV27,few,TRBD2
TGCGCCAGCAGCTTTACTAGTCCCGTCTACGAGCAGTACTTC,CASSFTSPVYEQYF,TRBJ2-7,TRBV5-1,NA,NA
TGTGCCAGCAGCTTCCCCTCGGGACAGGGACCAACTGAAGCTTTCTTT,CASSFPSGQGPTEAFF,TRBJ1-1,TRBV11-2,few,TRBD1
TGTGCCAGCAGCTTAGAAGGGGGGGGCCACACTGAAGCTTTCTTT,CASSLEGGGHTEAFF,TRBJ1-1,TRBV7-9,NA,NA
TGTGCCAGCAGCTTCCAGTCGTCCGATTCACCCCTCCACTTT,CASSFQSSDSPLHF,TRBJ1-6,TRBV11-1,NA,NA
TGTGCCAGCAAAGGACGGAAGCTAGGGGAAAACACCATATATTTT,CASKGRKLGENTIYF,TRBJ1-3,TRBV2,NA,NA
TGTGCCAGTAGTAAAAGCAGGGCGTCCGGGGAGCTGTTTTTT,CASSKSRASGELFF,TRBJ2-2,TRBV19,once,NA
TGTGCCAGCGGGGACAGATCTGCTAACTATGGCTACACCTTC,CASGDRSANYGYTF,TRBJ1-2,TRBV27,NA,TRBD1
TGTGCCAGCAGCGGACTTATCGGTGTCTACGAGCAGTACTTC,CASSGLIGVYEQYF,TRBJ2-7,TRBV5-5,NA,NA
TGTGCCAGCAGACTCGGACAGGGGGTATCCTATGGCTACACCTTC,CASRLGQGVSYGYTF,TRBJ1-2,TRBV6-5,once,TRBD1
TGTGCCAGCAGCCCTCCGGACAGGGGTAGTGAAAAACTGTTTTTT,CASSPPDRGSEKLFF,TRBJ1-4,TRBV9,NA,TRBD1
TGTGCCAGCAGCCCCGGAAGACGCGGTATGGCTAATGCTTTCTTT,CASSPGRRGMANAFF,TRBJ1-1,TRBV7-9,NA,NA
TGTGCCAGCAGCTTAGGACAGGGCGGACTCGGAAACACCATATATTTT,CASSLGQGGLGNTIYF,TRBJ1-3,TRBV7-6,NA,TRBD1
TGTGCCAGCAGTTTATCGCGCTGGGAGCCTAATCAGCCCCAGCATTTT,CASSLSRWEPNQPQHF,TRBJ1-5,TRBV27,NA,NA
TGTGCCAGCAGCGTAGTGGGCAGTTTGAGGGCCAACGTCCTGACTTTC,CASSVVGSLRANVLTF,TRBJ2-6,TRBV9,NA,NA
TGCGCCAGCAGTCGAGGGACAGGGGGCGATGAGCAGTTCTTC,CASSRGTGGDEQFF,TRBJ2-1,TRBV4-3,few,TRBD1
TGTGCCAGCAGCTTAGGTGTCCCAGGGCGAACTGAAGCTTTCTTT,CASSLGVPGRTEAFF,TRBJ1-1,TRBV7-2,NA,NA
TGTGCCAGCAGCTCTGCAGGGAAAGGCTATGGCTACACCTTC,CASSSAGKGYGYTF,TRBJ1-2,TRBV5-4,NA,NA
TGTGCCAGCAGTGACTTGAAAGAGGGTGGCTACACCTTC,CASSDLKEGGYTF,TRBJ1-2,TRBV2,NA,NA
TGTGCCAGCCGGACAGGGATCGATAATTCACCCCTCCACTTT,CASRTGIDNSPLHF,TRBJ1-6,TRBV6-5,NA,TRBD1
TGCAGCGGACCGGGACAGGGGGGGAACACTGAAGCTTTCTTT,CSGPGQGGNTEAFF,TRBJ1-1,TRBV29-1,NA,TRBD1
TGCGCCAGCAGCCCGGGGGGGGCAGGGACAGATACGCAGTATTTT,CASSPGGAGTDTQYF,TRBJ2-3,TRBV4-3,NA,TRBD2
TGTGCCAGCAGTCCTAGCGAGAGACTCCTAAACAATGAGCAGTTCTTC,CASSPSERLLNNEQFF,TRBJ2-1,TRBV11-3,NA,NA
TGCGCCAGCAGCCAAGAGACAGGGAGACAGCCCCAGCATTTT,CASSQETGRQPQHF,TRBJ1-5,TRBV4-1,NA,TRBD1
TGTGCCAGCAGCTTAGGGACTAGCGGGGGGGCCCGGCAAGAGACCCAGTACTTC,CASSLGTSGGARQETQYF,TRBJ2-5,TRBV11-3,NA,TRBD2
TGTGCCAGCAGTCGTAGCGGGGGGGCCTACAATGAGCAGTTCTTC,CASSRSGGAYNEQFF,TRBJ2-1,TRBV9,once,TRBD2
TGTGCCAGCTCACCAAACCCCAGGGAAACTGAAGCTTTCTTT,CASSPNPRETEAFF,TRBJ1-1,TRBV18,NA,NA
TGCAGCGTTGAAGATAAGGGGGGACAGAACTACGAGCAGTACTTC,CSVEDKGGQNYEQYF,TRBJ2-7,TRBV29-1,NA,NA
TGTGCCAGCACCGACAGGGGGCCCACCGGGGAGCTGTTTTTT,CASTDRGPTGELFF,TRBJ2-2,TRBV25-1,NA,TRBD1
TGTGCCAGTAGTACTAACAGACAGGGTTCGGATCAGCCCCAGCATTTT,CASSTNRQGSDQPQHF,TRBJ1-5,TRBV19,NA,TRBD1
TGTGCCAGCAGTTACTCGTTAGGGGTAGGCTATGGCTACACCTTC,CASSYSLGVGYGYTF,TRBJ1-2,TRBV6-5,few,NA
TGTGCCAGCAGGCGGAGCGAGAACACCGGGGAGCTGTTTTTT,CASRRSENTGELFF,TRBJ2-2,TRBV6-5,NA,NA
TGTGCCAGCAGCTCGGGACTTGGGAATGAGCAGTTCTTC,CASSSGLGNEQFF,TRBJ2-1,TRBV14,few,NA
TGTGCTAGTGGTTTTAGCGGTATAGATACGCAGTATTTT,CASGFSGIDTQYF,TRBJ2-3,TRBV12-5,NA,NA
TGTGCCAGCGCCACGGGGGGCGCCGCCGGGGAGCTGTTTTTT,CASATGGAAGELFF,TRBJ2-2,TRBV2,NA,NA
TGTGCCAGCAGTCCCCACAATCAGCCCCAGCATTTT,CASSPHNQPQHF,TRBJ1-5,TRBV7-8,NA,NA